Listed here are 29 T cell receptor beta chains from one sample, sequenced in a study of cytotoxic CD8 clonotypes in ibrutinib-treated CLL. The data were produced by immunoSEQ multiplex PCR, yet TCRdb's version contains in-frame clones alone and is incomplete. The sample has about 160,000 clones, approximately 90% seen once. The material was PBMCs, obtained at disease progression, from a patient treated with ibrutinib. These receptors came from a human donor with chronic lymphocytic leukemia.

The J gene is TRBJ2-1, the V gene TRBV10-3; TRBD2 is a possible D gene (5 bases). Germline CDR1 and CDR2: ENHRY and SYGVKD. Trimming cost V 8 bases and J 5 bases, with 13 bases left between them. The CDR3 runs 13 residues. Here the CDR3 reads CAISERQDNEQFF. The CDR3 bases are TGTGCCATCTCAGAGCGGCAAGACAATGAGCAGTTCTTC.

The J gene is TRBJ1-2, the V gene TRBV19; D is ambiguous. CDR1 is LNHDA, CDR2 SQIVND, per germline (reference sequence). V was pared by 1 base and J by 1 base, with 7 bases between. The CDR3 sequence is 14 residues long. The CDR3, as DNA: TGTGCCAGTAGTATAGCCGCCCGTAACTATGGCTACACCTTC. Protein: CASSIAARNYGYTF. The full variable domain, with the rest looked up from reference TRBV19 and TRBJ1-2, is DGGITQSPKYLFRKEGQNVTLSCEQNLNHDAMYWYRQDPGQGLRLIYYSQIVNDFQKGDIAEGYSVSREKKESFPLTVTSAQKNPTAFYLCASSIAARNYGYTFGSGTRLTVV.

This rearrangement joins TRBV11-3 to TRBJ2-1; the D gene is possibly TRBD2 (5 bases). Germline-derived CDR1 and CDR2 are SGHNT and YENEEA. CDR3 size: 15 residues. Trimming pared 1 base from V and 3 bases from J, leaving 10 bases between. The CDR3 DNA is TGTGCCAGCAGCTTAGCGAGGGCAGGCTACAATGAGCAGTTCTTC. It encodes CASSLARAGYNEQFF.

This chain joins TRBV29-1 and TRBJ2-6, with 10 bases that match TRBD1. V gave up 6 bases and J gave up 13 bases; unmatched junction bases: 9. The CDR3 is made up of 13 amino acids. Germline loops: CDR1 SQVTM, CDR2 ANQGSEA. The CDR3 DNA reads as TGCAGCGTAGGCGGGACAGGGGAGGGTGTCCTGACTTTC. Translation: CSVGGTGEGVLTF.

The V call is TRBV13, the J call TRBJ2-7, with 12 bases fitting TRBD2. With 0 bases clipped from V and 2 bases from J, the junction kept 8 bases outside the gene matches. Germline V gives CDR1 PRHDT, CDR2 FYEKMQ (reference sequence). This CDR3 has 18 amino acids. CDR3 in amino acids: CASSLGLAGGLGTYEQYF. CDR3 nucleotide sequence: TGTGCCAGCAGCTTAGGGCTAGCGGGAGGGCTGGGCACCTACGAGCAGTACTTC.

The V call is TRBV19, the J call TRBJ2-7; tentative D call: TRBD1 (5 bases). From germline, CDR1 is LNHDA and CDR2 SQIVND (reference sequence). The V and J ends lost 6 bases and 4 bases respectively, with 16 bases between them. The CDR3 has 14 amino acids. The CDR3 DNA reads TGTGCCAGTAGCCTTGAACACAGGTTATACGAGCAGTACTTC. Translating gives CASSLEHRLYEQYF.

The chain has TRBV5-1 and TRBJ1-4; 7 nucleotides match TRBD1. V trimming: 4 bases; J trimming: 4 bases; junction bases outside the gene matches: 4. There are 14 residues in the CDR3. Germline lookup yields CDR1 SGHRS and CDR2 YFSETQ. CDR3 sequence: CASSPTGFNEKLFF. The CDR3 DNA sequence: TGCGCCAGCAGCCCGACAGGGTTTAATGAAAAACTGTTTTTT.

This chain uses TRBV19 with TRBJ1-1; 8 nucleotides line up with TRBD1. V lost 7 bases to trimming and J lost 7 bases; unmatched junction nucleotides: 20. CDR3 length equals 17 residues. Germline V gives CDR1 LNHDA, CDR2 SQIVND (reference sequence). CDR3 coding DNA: TGTGCCAGTACCGCCGGACAGGGTCTTAGTGTTTCCATTGAAGCTTTCTTT. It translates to CASTAGQGLSVSIEAFF. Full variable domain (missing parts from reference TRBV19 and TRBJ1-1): DGGITQSPKYLFRKEGQNVTLSCEQNLNHDAMYWYRQDPGQGLRLIYYSQIVNDFQKGDIAEGYSVSREKKESFPLTVTSAQKNPTAFYLCASTAGQGLSVSIEAFFGQGTRLTVV.

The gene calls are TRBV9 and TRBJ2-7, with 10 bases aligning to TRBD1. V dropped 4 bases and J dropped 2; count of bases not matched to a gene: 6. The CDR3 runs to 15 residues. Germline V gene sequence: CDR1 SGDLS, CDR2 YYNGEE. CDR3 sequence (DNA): TGTGCCAGCAGCACTCGGGACAGGGGTCCCTACGAGCAGTACTTC. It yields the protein CASSTRDRGPYEQYF.

This CDR3 reads CASSFGLADYNEQFF. The CDR3 nucleotides read TGTGCCAGCAGCTTTGGTCTAGCGGATTACAATGAGCAGTTCTTC. The V gene is TRBV7-8, the J gene TRBJ2-1, with 7 bases fitting TRBD2. V lost 3 bases, J lost 4 bases, and 6 bases stayed unmatched. Germline CDR1 is SGHVS and CDR2 is FQNEAQ. This CDR3 is built from 15 residues. The full variable domain, with the rest looked up from reference TRBV7-8 and TRBJ2-1, is GAGVSQSPRYKVAKRGQDVALRCDPISGHVSLFWYQQALGQGPEFLTYFQNEAQLDKSGLPSDRFFAERPEGSVSTLKIQRTQQEDSAVYLCASSFGLADYNEQFFGPGTRLTVL.

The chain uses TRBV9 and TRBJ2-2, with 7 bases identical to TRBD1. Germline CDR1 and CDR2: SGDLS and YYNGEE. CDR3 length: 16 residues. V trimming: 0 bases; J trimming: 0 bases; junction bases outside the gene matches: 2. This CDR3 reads CASSVVGTANTGELFF. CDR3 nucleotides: TGTGCCAGCAGCGTAGTCGGGACAGCGAACACCGGGGAGCTGTTTTTT. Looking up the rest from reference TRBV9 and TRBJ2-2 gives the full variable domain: DSGVTQTPKHLITATGQRVTLRCSPRSGDLSVYWYQQSLDQGLQFLIQYYNGEERAKGNILERFSAQQFPDLHSELNLSSLELGDSALYFCASSVVGTANTGELFFGEGSRLTVL.

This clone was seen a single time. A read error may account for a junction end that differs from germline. Here the CDR3 reads CASSLLAPIRTGTYGYTF. The CDR3 nucleotides are TGTGCCAGCAGTTTATTGGCGCCTATCAGGACGGGTACCTATGGGTACACCTTC. The J gene is TRBJ1-2, the V gene TRBV28; no clear D. CDR1 MDHEN and CDR2 SYDVKM come from the germline V gene. The CDR3 runs 18 residues.

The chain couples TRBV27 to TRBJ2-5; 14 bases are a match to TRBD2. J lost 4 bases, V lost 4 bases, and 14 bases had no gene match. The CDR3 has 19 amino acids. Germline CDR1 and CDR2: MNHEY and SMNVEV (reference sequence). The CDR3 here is CASSSTTSGRGNRRETQYF. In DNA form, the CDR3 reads TGTGCCAGCAGTTCCACGACTAGCGGGAGGGGGAACCGGAGAGAGACCCAGTACTTC.

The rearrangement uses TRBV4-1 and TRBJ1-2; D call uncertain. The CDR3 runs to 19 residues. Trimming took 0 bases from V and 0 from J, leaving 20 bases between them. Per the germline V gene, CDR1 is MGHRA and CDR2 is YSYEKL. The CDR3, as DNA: TGCGCCAGCAGCCAAGATCAATCCCTCGTCGGCCAGGCTAACTATGGCTACACCTTC. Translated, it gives CASSQDQSLVGQANYGYTF.

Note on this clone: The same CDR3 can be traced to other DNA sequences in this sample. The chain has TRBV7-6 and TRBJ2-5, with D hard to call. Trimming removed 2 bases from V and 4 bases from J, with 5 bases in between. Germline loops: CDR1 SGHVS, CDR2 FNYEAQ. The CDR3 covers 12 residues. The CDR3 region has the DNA TGTGCCAGCAGCTTAAGATTAGAGACCCAGTACTTC. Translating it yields CASSLRLETQYF.

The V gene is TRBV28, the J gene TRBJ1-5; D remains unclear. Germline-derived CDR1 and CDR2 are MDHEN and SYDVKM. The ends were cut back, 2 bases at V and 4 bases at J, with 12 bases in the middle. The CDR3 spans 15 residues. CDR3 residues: CASSLTSGGNQPQHF. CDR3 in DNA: TGTGCCAGCAGTTTAACCTCCGGAGGGAATCAGCCCCAGCATTTT.

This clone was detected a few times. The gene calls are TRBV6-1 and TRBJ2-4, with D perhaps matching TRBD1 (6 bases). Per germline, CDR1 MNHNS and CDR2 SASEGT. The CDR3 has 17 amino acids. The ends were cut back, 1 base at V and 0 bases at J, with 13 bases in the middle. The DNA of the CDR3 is TGTGCCAGCAGTGAAGTAAGCACAGGGATAGCCAAAAACATTCAGTACTTC. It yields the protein CASSEVSTGIAKNIQYF.

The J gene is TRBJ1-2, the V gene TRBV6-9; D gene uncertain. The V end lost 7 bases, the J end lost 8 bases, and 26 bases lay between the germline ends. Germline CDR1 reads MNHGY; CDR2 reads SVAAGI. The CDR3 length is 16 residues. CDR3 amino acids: CASIPTRPLQAWGYTF. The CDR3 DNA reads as TGTGCCAGCATTCCGACGAGACCGCTCCAAGCGTGGGGCTACACCTTC.

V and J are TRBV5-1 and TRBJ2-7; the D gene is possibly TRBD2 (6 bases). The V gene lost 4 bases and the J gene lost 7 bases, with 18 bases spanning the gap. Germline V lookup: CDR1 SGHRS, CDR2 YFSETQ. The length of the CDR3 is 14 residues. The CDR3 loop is CASSPRPRAGEQYF. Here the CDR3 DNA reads TGCGCCAGCAGCCCGCGACCCCGGGCGGGGGAGCAGTACTTC.

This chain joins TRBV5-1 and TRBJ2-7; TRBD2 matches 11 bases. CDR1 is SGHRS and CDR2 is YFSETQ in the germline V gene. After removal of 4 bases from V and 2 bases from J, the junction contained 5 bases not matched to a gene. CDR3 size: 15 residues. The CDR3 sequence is CASSALAGDTYEQYF. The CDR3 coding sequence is TGCGCCAGCAGCGCACTAGCGGGAGATACCTACGAGCAGTACTTC.

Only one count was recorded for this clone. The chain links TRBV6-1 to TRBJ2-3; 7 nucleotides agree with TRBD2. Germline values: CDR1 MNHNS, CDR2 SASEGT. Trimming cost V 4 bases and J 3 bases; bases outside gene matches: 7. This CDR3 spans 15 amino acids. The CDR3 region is CASSGPGLSTDTQYF. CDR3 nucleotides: TGTGCCAGCAGTGGACCGGGACTATCAACAGATACGCAGTATTTT.

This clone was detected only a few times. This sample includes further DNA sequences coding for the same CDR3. The CDR3 loop is CASSYRDPNQPQHF. CDR3 sequence (DNA): TGTGCCAGCAGTTACCGGGATCCCAATCAGCCCCAGCATTTT. This sequence joins TRBV27 and TRBJ1-5; D unclear. The CDR3 is 14 residues long. Trimming removed 4 bases from V and 3 bases from J, with 10 bases in between. Germline V gene sequence: CDR1 MNHEY, CDR2 SMNVEV (reference sequence).

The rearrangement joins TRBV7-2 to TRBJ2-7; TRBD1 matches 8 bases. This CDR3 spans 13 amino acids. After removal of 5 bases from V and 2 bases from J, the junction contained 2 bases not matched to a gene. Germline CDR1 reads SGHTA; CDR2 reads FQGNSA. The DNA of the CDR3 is TGTGCCAGCAGCCGGACAGGGACCTACGAGCAGTACTTC. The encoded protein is CASSRTGTYEQYF.

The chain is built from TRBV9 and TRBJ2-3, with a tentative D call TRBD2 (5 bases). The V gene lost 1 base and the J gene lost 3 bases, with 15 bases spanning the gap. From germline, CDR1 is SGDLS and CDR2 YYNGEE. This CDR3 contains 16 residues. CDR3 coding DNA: TGTGCCAGCAGCGTATCGTGGGGAGAAGCAACAGATACGCAGTATTTT. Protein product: CASSVSWGEATDTQYF.

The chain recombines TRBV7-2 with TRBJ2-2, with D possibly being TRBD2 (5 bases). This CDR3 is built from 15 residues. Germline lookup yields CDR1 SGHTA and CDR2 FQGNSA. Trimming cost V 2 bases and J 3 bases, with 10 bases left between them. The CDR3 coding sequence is TGTGCCAGCAGCTTAAATTTAGCGTACACCGGGGAGCTGTTTTTT. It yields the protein CASSLNLAYTGELFF.

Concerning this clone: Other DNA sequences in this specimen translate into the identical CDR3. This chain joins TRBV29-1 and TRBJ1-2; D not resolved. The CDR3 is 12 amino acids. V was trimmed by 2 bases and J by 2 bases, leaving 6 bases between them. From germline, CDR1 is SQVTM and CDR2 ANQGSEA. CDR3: CSVERGNYGYTF. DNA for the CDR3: TGCAGCGTTGAACGCGGCAACTATGGCTACACCTTC.

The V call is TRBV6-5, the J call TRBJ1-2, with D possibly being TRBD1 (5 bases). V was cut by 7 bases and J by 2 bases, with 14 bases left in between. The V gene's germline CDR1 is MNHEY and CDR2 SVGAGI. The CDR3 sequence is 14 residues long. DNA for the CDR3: TGTGCCAGCATCTCTTGGGGGGGGAACTATGGCTACACCTTC. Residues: CASISWGGNYGYTF.

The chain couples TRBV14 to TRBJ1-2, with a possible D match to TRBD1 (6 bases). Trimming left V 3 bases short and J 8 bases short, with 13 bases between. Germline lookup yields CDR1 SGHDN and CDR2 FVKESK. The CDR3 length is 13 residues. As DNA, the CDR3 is TGTGCCAGCAGCCAGCCAGCGGACAGCGGCTACACCTTC. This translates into CASSQPADSGYTF. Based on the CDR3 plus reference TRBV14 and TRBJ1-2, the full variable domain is EAGVTQFPSHSVIEKGQTVTLRCDPISGHDNLYWYRRVMGKEIKFLLHFVKESKQDESGMPNNRFLAERTGGTYSTLKVQPAELEDSGVYFCASSQPADSGYTFGSGTRLTVV.

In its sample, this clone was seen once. The CDR3 DNA sequence: TGTGCCATCAGTGAGTCGACTAGCGGGGCAGATACGCAGTATTTT. Translating gives CAISESTSGADTQYF. The rearrangement uses TRBV10-3 and TRBJ2-3, with 11 positions matching TRBD2. The V segment lost 0 bases and the J segment 4 bases; nucleotides outside the gene matches: 0. The CDR3 is 15 amino acids. Germline CDR1 and CDR2: ENHRY and SYGVKD.